The clone carrying this T cell receptor (beta chain) was found many times. Its specificity is not known. V lost 4 bases and J lost 1, with 9 bases in between. This CDR3 has 13 amino acids. The germline V gene has CDR1 SQVTM and CDR2 ANQGSEA. This specimen belongs to a study of T-cell memory formation after mild COVID-19. Study-wide background: Most TCR clusters belonged to a single donor. Study results and limitations: Clones that got smaller from day 15 to 85 had even CD4/CD8, while clones growing later tipped toward CD4+. Several responding clones turned up in pre-infection memory, indicating that cross-reactive memory may have taken part.

5'RACE primed at constant segments yielded TCR alpha and TCR beta cDNA libraries bearing sample barcodes and UMIs. TCRdb processed the 5' RACE reads anew with MiXCR; each CDR3 protein has one entry. Of approximately 150,000 distinct CDR3 sequences listed, 6% to 7% are singletons. Sequencing was performed on PBMCs or a T cell subset sorted from them (not recorded which). The V and J genes are TRBV29-1 and TRBJ2-3; D is possibly TRBD1 or TRBD2 (5 bases each). This TCR derives from an adult woman who had mild COVID-19 (a few samples of this study predate the infection). Cell type and time point are not known. CDR3 nucleotide sequence: TGCAGCGTTGTCAGGGAGCGCACAGATACGCAGTATTTT. Its translation: CSVVRERTDTQYF.